These 17 T cell receptor beta chains originate from one sample sequenced in a study of cytomegalovirus exposure and HLA in healthy donors. Amplification used 60 Vbeta primers and 13 Jbeta primers. Here immunoSEQ multiplex PCR was the method, and the copy in TCRdb shows in-frame clones only, minus some. This sample's table reports around 97,000 clones. Input material: PBMCs. The source is a man aged 40-50 years in good health and CMV-seronegative.

The chain combines TRBV13 with TRBJ2-3; 11 bases map to TRBD2. Unmatched junction bases numbered 12, after V lost 5 bases and J lost 2 bases. CDR1 is PRHDT and CDR2 is FYEKMQ in the germline V gene (reference sequence). The CDR3 loop spans 18 amino acids. The CDR3 loop reads CASSLLAGDLDYTDTQYF. For the CDR3, the DNA is TGTGCCAGCAGCCTACTAGCGGGGGACCTAGACTACACAGATACGCAGTATTTT.

This chain uses TRBV28 with TRBJ1-3; TRBD1 might be the D (5 bases). CDR1 is MDHEN and CDR2 is SYDVKM in the germline V gene. V shed 2 bases and J shed 3 bases, with 11 bases lying between them. CDR3 size: 15 residues. Here the CDR3 reads CASSLRTPSGNTIYF. The CDR3 nucleotides are TGTGCCAGCAGTTTAAGGACACCAAGTGGAAACACCATATATTTT.

The chain joins TRBV19 to TRBJ2-7; D may be TRBD1 (6 bases). The CDR3 loop spans 13 amino acids. The germline V and J ends were trimmed by 8 bases and 2 bases, with 13 bases remaining between them. In germline, CDR1 is LNHDA, CDR2 SQIVND (reference sequence). The CDR3 DNA is TGTGCCAGTTCGTGGAACAGGGCCTACGAGCAGTACTTC. Its translation is CASSWNRAYEQYF.

The genes are TRBV19 and TRBJ2-1; 7 bases match TRBD1. The CDR3 consists of 14 residues. Germline lookup yields CDR1 LNHDA and CDR2 SQIVND (reference sequence). Germline trimming cut 3 bases from V and 10 bases from J; bases unmatched to any gene: 9. The DNA for the CDR3 is TGTGCCAGTAGTATCAGTGGTTGGGACAGCGAGCAGTTCTTC. Translating it yields CASSISGWDSEQFF.

With regard to this clone: Other DNA variants within this sample encode the same CDR3. The chain is built from TRBV18 and TRBJ2-7; 8 bases match TRBD1. The ends lost 4 bases at V and 4 bases at J; junction bases unmatched: 6. CDR1 is KGHSH, CDR2 LQKENI, per germline. The CDR3 totals 14 residues. CDR3 bases: TGTGCCAGCTCACAAGGACAGGGTGGGTACGAGCAGTACTTC. Amino acid sequence: CASSQGQGGYEQYF.

The chain uses TRBV4-1 and TRBJ2-7, with TRBD2 matching 8 bases. The V and J ends lost 4 bases and 5 bases, in that order; junction bases with no gene match: 22. The CDR3 spans 19 residues. Germline V gene sequence: CDR1 MGHRA, CDR2 YSYEKL. This chain's CDR3 is CASSRKILSGGALGNEQYF. The CDR3 DNA sequence: TGCGCCAGCAGCCGCAAAATTTTATCGGGAGGGGCACTGGGGAACGAGCAGTACTTC.

The chain couples TRBV7-6 to TRBJ2-2, with D perhaps matching TRBD2 (6 bases). The CDR3 sequence is 16 residues long. V dropped 0 bases and J dropped 2 bases, with 10 bases sitting between them. Per the germline V gene, CDR1 is SGHVS and CDR2 is FNYEAQ. CDR3 DNA sequence: TGTGCCAGCAGCTTAGCGGCTAGCGTTAACACCGGGGAGCTGTTTTTT. The encoded protein is CASSLAASVNTGELFF.

This chain uses TRBV28 with TRBJ1-2; maybe TRBD1 (6 bases). The CDR3 has 14 amino acids. Germline lookup yields CDR1 MDHEN and CDR2 SYDVKM. Trimming took off 7 bases at V and 1 base at J, with 13 bases between the two ends. The CDR3 DNA follows: TGTGCCAGCATAGGACAGATACATAACTATGGCTACACCTTC. It yields the protein CASIGQIHNYGYTF.

The chain recombines TRBV5-1 with TRBJ2-1; D possibly corresponds to TRBD2 (6 bases). Germline V gives CDR1 SGHRS, CDR2 YFSETQ. CDR3 length: 13 amino acids. Deletions cut 5 bases from V and 5 bases from J, with 11 bases between. In DNA form, the CDR3 reads TGCGCCAGCAGGTCGCGGGGAAACAATGAGCAGTTCTTC. Amino acid sequence: CASRSRGNNEQFF. Full variable domain (outside the CDR3, taken from reference TRBV5-1 and TRBJ2-1): KAGVTQTPRYLIKTRGQQVTLSCSPISGHRSVSWYQQTPGQGLQFLFEYFSETQRNKGNFPGRFSGRQFSNSRSEMNVSTLELGDSALYLCASRSRGNNEQFFGPGTRLTVL.

The chain recombines TRBV10-3 with TRBJ2-7; unclear D gene. This CDR3 region has 12 residues. Germline V lookup: CDR1 ENHRY, CDR2 SYGVKD. Trimming removed 10 bases at V and 0 bases at J, with 10 bases between. CDR3 residues: CATMTPSYEQYF. The CDR3 DNA reads TGTGCCACCATGACACCCTCCTACGAGCAGTACTTC.

The genes are TRBV14 and TRBJ2-7, with D maybe TRBD2 (6 bases). Per germline, CDR1 SGHDN and CDR2 FVKESK. Trimming pared 1 base from V and 0 bases from J, leaving 10 bases between. The CDR3 is 15 amino acids. In nucleotides, the CDR3 is TGTGCCAGCAGCCAAGCCGCGGGGAGCTCCTACGAGCAGTACTTC. Translation gives CASSQAAGSSYEQYF.

The V and J genes are TRBV15 and TRBJ2-1; 11 bases match TRBD2. The junction had 6 bases not matched to a gene; V was cut back by 2 bases and J by 3 bases. This CDR3 has 17 amino acids. CDR1 is LNHNV and CDR2 is YYDKDF in the germline V gene (reference sequence). CDR3: CATSRSAGTSGYNEQFF. The CDR3 DNA follows: TGTGCCACCAGCAGATCTGCCGGGACTAGCGGCTACAATGAGCAGTTCTTC.

This sequence joins TRBV2 and TRBJ2-5, with D possibly being TRBD2 (6 bases). Trimming shortened V by 5 bases and J by 2 bases, and 15 bases separated the two germline ends. Looked up from germline, CDR1 is SNHLY and CDR2 is FYNNEI. The CDR3 sequence is 15 residues long. CDR3 nucleotide sequence: TGTGCCAGCAGTTTGAGGGTAGCGGCGCAAGAGACCCAGTACTTC. Encoded protein: CASSLRVAAQETQYF.

The gene calls are TRBV10-1 and TRBJ1-1; 11 bases are shared with TRBD1. Trimming at V came to 6 bases and at J to 5 bases, leaving 2 bases not matched to a gene. Germline V gene sequence: CDR1 WNHNN, CDR2 SYGVQD (reference sequence). The CDR3 covers 13 residues. The CDR3 nucleotides read TGCGCCAGCAGGGGACAGGGGGAAACTGAAGCTTTCTTT. Protein: CASRGQGETEAFF.

The V call is TRBV5-1, the J call TRBJ2-2, with D maybe TRBD2 (6 bases). V was shortened by 4 bases and J by 4 bases, with 17 bases between the two germline ends. This CDR3 has 16 amino acids. Germline lookup yields CDR1 SGHRS and CDR2 YFSETQ. CDR3 in DNA: TGCGCCAGCAGCCTGGGACTCCAAACGAGCACCGGGGAGCTGTTTTTT. This sequence encodes CASSLGLQTSTGELFF. The variable domain in full, completed from reference TRBV5-1 and TRBJ2-2, reads KAGVTQTPRYLIKTRGQQVTLSCSPISGHRSVSWYQQTPGQGLQFLFEYFSETQRNKGNFPGRFSGRQFSNSRSEMNVSTLELGDSALYLCASSLGLQTSTGELFFGEGSRLTVL.

The gene calls are TRBV10-1 and TRBJ2-7, with 7 nucleotides matching TRBD2. Germline CDR1 reads WNHNN; CDR2 reads SYGVQD (reference sequence). The CDR3 spans 17 residues. V lost 8 bases to trimming and J lost 2 bases; unmatched junction nucleotides: 18. CDR3 amino acids: CASPGRLAASTAYEQYF. The CDR3 coding sequence is TGCGCCAGCCCTGGCCGGCTAGCGGCCTCTACGGCCTACGAGCAGTACTTC.

This chain uses TRBV25-1 with TRBJ1-6; 7 bases are a match to TRBD1. This CDR3 has 15 amino acids. CDR1 and CDR2 (germline): MGHDK, SYGVNS. V was clipped by 1 base and J by 7 bases; unmatched bases: 4. This CDR3 is CASSELGQVNSPLHF. The CDR3 DNA reads as TGTGCCAGCAGTGAATTAGGACAGGTGAATTCACCCCTCCACTTT.